This TCR beta chain was identified in a study of T cell repertoires in cytomegalovirus infection (dated 2019 in TCRdb). Regarding the complete study: Peptide stimulations targeted recently identified HLA-C-restricted CMV epitopes, whose presentation resists viral immunomodulation, together with well-studied HLA-B-restricted epitopes. Donor HLA type was relevant to the analysis, as public TCR beta signatures indicated carriage of CMV infection together with the matching HLA type.

The treatment or condition label on this specimen signifies: in vitro stimulation with specific CMV peptide epitopes to enrich CMV-specific T cells. In its sample, this clonotype was seen once. Its recognized antigen is unknown. Nothing much larger sits one base from this clone, and base qualities are not available. One read yields weak evidence. Study-wide conclusions, independent of this receptor: In the ex vivo response, HLA-C-restricted CMV-specific TCR beta clonotypes were dominant, and in two of eight donors the single most frequent clonotype came from this HLA-C-restricted group. In both this cohort and an independent cohort of a few hundred donors, the cumulative frequency of public TCR beta family members distinguished carriers of CMV infection plus the relevant HLA type.

The germline V gene (reference sequence) provides CDR1 SEHNR and CDR2 FQNEAQ. Trimming takes 5 bases off V and 4 bases off J; junction bases not matched to a gene: 17. The CDR3, from cysteine to phenylalanine, totals 18 residues. The sequence is cut down to CDR3 DNA, 54 bases in frame from base 1. Sequencing took place on an Illumina HiSeq 1500. TCRdb reanalyzed the raw reads on its own, using fastp at Q25 for trimming and MiXCR for clone calling, and kept in-frame beta chains. Every CDR3 protein is listed once, alongside the most common genes and DNA of its rows. This sample gives about 770,000 distinct CDR3 sequences in total; approximately 32% of them show up just once. The ten largest clonotypes hold roughly 14% of the sample.

This TCR was recovered from a human donor in good health (CMV status not recorded). Some clones in this sample may be carry-over from other donors' samples. The sequencing used cultured CD8+ T cells from PBMCs, collected from culture after CMV antigen stimulation. This chain joins TRBV7-9 to TRBJ2-7, and 10 bases in between align with TRBD2. The sequence in DNA is TGTGCCAGCAGCCCCCTAAATTCTAGCGGGGGATTTTTTTACGAGCAGTACTTC. Translation gives CASSPLNSSGGFFYEQYF.